A selection of T cell receptor beta chains follows, all from one sample in a study of T cell repertoires in cytomegalovirus infection. One entry per CDR3 protein, called by TCRdb with MiXCR from the reads. In the table there are approximately 500,000 distinct CDR3 sequences, about 11% of which are singletons. The sequencing input was PBMCs. These receptors all come from a human donor in good health (CMV status not recorded). Some clones in this sample may be carry-over from other donors' samples. Both conserved end residues are part of each CDR3. The D gene is left open where the match is weak. Where a row states a size, it is once, few, many or the class of an expanded clone; other rows omit it.

CASRLRRGSSFDEQFF | TGTGCCAGCAGACTAAGGCGGGGGAGTTCATTCGATGAGCAGTTCTTC | TRBV2 | NA | TRBD2 | TRBJ2-1
CASSERGRGGNQPQHF | TGTGCCAGCAGTGAAAGGGGGAGAGGCGGCAATCAGCCCCAGCATTTT | TRBV25-1 | many | NA | TRBJ1-5
CASQKTSGRRNEQFF | TGTGCCAGCCAAAAAACTAGCGGGAGAAGGAATGAGCAGTTCTTC | TRBV6-4 | many | TRBD2 | TRBJ2-1
CASSQLAGGLANTGELFF | TGTGCCAGCAGCCAACTAGCGGGAGGGCTTGCCAACACCGGGGAGCTGTTTTTT | TRBV3-1 | NA | TRBD2 | TRBJ2-2
CAISTPTSGQETQYF | TGTGCCATCAGTACCCCTACTAGCGGCCAAGAGACCCAGTACTTC | TRBV10-3 | NA | TRBD2 | TRBJ2-5
CASSFPGAGETQYF | TGTGCCAGCAGCTTTCCGGGGGCTGGGGAGACCCAGTACTTC | TRBV7-2 | many | NA | TRBJ2-5
CASSPDRPTSITEAFF | TGTGCCAGCAGCCCTGACAGGCCGACCTCCATTACTGAAGCTTTCTTT | TRBV12-3/TRBV12-4 | few | NA | TRBJ1-1
CATSRDGASGGRQETQYF | TGTGCCACCAGCAGAGATGGCGCTAGCGGGGGCAGGCAAGAGACCCAGTACTTC | TRBV15 | once | TRBD2 | TRBJ2-5
CSVLREANEKLFF | TGCAGCGTTCTCAGGGAGGCTAATGAAAAACTGTTTTTT | TRBV29-1 | many | NA | TRBJ1-4
CASSVGAGSSYNEQFF | TGTGCCAGCAGCGTAGGCGCAGGGAGCTCCTACAATGAGCAGTTCTTC | TRBV9 | NA | NA | TRBJ2-1
CASSFVTSVSTDTQYF | TGTGCCAGCAGTTTCGTGACTAGCGTCAGCACAGATACGCAGTATTTT | TRBV28 | many | TRBD2 | TRBJ2-3
CASSLSYSYSNQPQHF | TGTGCCAGCAGCCTTTCTTATAGCTATAGCAATCAGCCCCAGCATTTT | TRBV6-2/TRBV6-3 | NA | NA | TRBJ1-5
CASSPARGQGAGGYTF | TGTGCCAGCAGCCCTGCCCGCGGACAGGGGGCCGGAGGCTACACCTTC | TRBV7-2 | many | TRBD1 | TRBJ1-2
CASSLVGDRGRETQYF | TGTGCCAGCAGCTTAGTTGGTGACAGGGGGCGGGAGACCCAGTACTTC | TRBV7-9 | many | TRBD1 | TRBJ2-5
CASSDRLVNQPQHF | TGTGCCAGCAGCGATCGACTGGTCAATCAGCCCCAGCATTTT | TRBV2 | NA | NA | TRBJ1-5
CSADRETQYF | TGCAGTGCCGACCGAGAGACCCAGTACTTC | TRBV20-1 | NA | NA | TRBJ2-5
CASSWTSVEQFF | TGTGCCAGCAGCTGGACTAGCGTTGAGCAGTTCTTC | TRBV7-8 | many | TRBD2 | TRBJ2-1
CSASGLAGGGPQYF | TGCAGTGCTAGCGGACTAGCGGGTGGCGGTCCGCAGTATTTT | TRBV20-1 | few | TRBD2 | TRBJ2-3
CASTGVLRAGGSGNEQFF | TGTGCCAGTACGGGTGTCTTGCGGGCGGGAGGATCGGGCAATGAGCAGTTCTTC | TRBV19 | many | TRBD2 | TRBJ2-1
CASSVSSAGGPRNEQFF | TGTGCCAGCAGCGTATCATCCGCGGGGGGGCCGAGGAATGAGCAGTTCTTC | TRBV9 | few | TRBD2 | TRBJ2-1
CSASGTGVVQPQHF | TGCAGTGCTAGTGGGACAGGGGTCGTTCAGCCCCAGCATTTT | TRBV20-1 | few | TRBD1 | TRBJ1-5
CASSLELNSYEQYF | TGTGCCAGCAGCTTAGAACTGAACTCCTACGAGCAGTACTTC | TRBV7-8 | many | NA | TRBJ2-7
CATSRESSYNSPLHF | TGTGCCACCAGCAGGGAAAGCTCCTATAATTCACCCCTCCACTTT | TRBV15 | many | NA | TRBJ1-6
CASSLSTSRPYEQYF | TGTGCCAGCAGTTTGTCGACTAGCCGCCCCTACGAGCAGTACTTC | TRBV28 | NA | TRBD2 | TRBJ2-7
CASTRRGKYSNQPQHF | TGTGCCAGCACCCGAAGGGGGAAATATAGCAATCAGCCCCAGCATTTT | TRBV2 | NA | NA | TRBJ1-5
CASSLTLAGQGTQYF | TGCGCCAGCAGCTTGACACTAGCGGGGCAAGGTACGCAGTATTTT | TRBV5-1 | NA | TRBD2 | TRBJ2-3
CASSFLPQETQYF | TGTGCCAGCAGCTTCTTGCCTCAAGAGACCCAGTACTTC | TRBV11-2 | few | NA | TRBJ2-5
CASSLRDRVGQLQHF | TGTGCCAGCAGTCTCCGGGACAGGGTCGGGCAGCTCCAGCATTTT | TRBV2 | NA | TRBD1 | TRBJ1-5
CASSAGGYGEKLFF | TGTGCCAGCAGCGCAGGGGGCTACGGTGAAAAACTGTTTTTT | TRBV5-4 | few | TRBD1 | TRBJ1-4
CASSSGLLNEQFF | TGTGCCAGCAGCTCCGGACTCCTTAATGAGCAGTTCTTC | TRBV7-2 | many | NA | TRBJ2-1
CATSRNSRGTQPQHF | TGTGCCACCAGCAGAAACTCACGGGGGACACAGCCCCAGCATTTT | TRBV15 | many | NA | TRBJ1-5
CASSLDGQQETQYF | TGCGCCAGCAGCTTAGATGGACAGCAAGAGACCCAGTACTTC | TRBV5-1 | NA | NA | TRBJ2-5
CASSRGRDNEKLFF | TGTGCCAGCAGTAGGGGACGGGATAATGAAAAACTGTTTTTT | TRBV2 | many | NA | TRBJ1-4
CASGPQAEHKPQHF | TGTGCCAGCGGTCCCCAGGCAGAGCACAAACCCCAGCATTTT | TRBV2 | many | NA | TRBJ1-5
CASRTGTRGSGELFF | TGTGCCAGTCGTACCGGGACTAGAGGGTCCGGGGAGCTGTTTTTT | TRBV19 | many | TRBD2 | TRBJ2-2
CASSQNWETQYF | TGTGCCAGCAGCCAGAACTGGGAGACCCAGTACTTC | TRBV7-9 | many | NA | TRBJ2-5
CASSLTTSGKYEQYF | TGTGCCAGCAGTCTAACGACTAGCGGGAAGTACGAGCAGTACTTC | TRBV28 | few | TRBD2 | TRBJ2-7
CSARRQAGYTF | TGCAGTGCTAGAAGGCAGGCGGGCTACACCTTC | TRBV20-1 | NA | NA | TRBJ1-2
CASSIGPGELFF | TGTGCCAGTAGTATCGGGCCCGGGGAGCTGTTTTTT | TRBV19 | NA | NA | TRBJ2-2
CSAPGILAGELFF | TGCAGTGCCCCGGGAATTCTGGCCGGGGAGCTGTTTTTT | TRBV20-1 | many | NA | TRBJ2-2
CASSVEGQGTSPLHF | TGTGCCAGCAGCGTAGAAGGGCAGGGAACTTCACCCCTCCACTTT | TRBV9 | many | NA | TRBJ1-6
CASSHRETDYGYTF | TGCGCCAGCAGTCATCGGGAGACTGACTATGGCTACACCTTC | TRBV5-1 | NA | NA | TRBJ1-2
CSVEDRGETTHYGYTF | TGCAGCGTTGAAGATCGGGGCGAGACAACTCACTATGGCTACACCTTC | TRBV29-1 | NA | NA | TRBJ1-2
CASYRTGTEFSGNTIYF | TGTGCCAGTTACAGAACCGGGACAGAGTTCTCTGGAAACACCATATATTTT | TRBV19 | NA | TRBD1 | TRBJ1-3
CASSSQGAYYEQYF | TGTGCCAGCAGCTCACAGGGGGCCTACTACGAGCAGTACTTC | TRBV5-4 | NA | TRBD1 | TRBJ2-7
CASSIPQGANIQYF | TGTGCCAGTAGTATCCCTCAGGGGGCTAACATTCAGTACTTC | TRBV19 | NA | TRBD1 | TRBJ2-4
CAITPGQGISYNEQFF | TGTGCCATCACCCCGGGACAGGGGATTTCCTACAATGAGCAGTTCTTC | TRBV10-3 | NA | TRBD1 | TRBJ2-1
CASTSAGTVETQYF | TGTGCCAGCACCTCAGCCGGGACAGTGGAGACCCAGTACTTC | TRBV6-6 | many | TRBD1 | TRBJ2-5
CASSLEGQGRETQYF | TGTGCCAGCAGTTTAGAGGGACAGGGCAGAGAGACCCAGTACTTC | TRBV27 | few | TRBD1 | TRBJ2-5
CASSPQWGASTHGYTF | TGTGCCAGCAGCCCACAGTGGGGGGCCTCGACCCATGGCTACACCTTC | TRBV7-8 | many | NA | TRBJ1-2
CSARAGGDYGYTF | TGCAGTGCTAGAGCCGGTGGGGACTATGGCTACACCTTC | TRBV20-1 | NA | NA | TRBJ1-2
CASTSRGSSNYGYTF | TGTGCCAGCACCTCCCGGGGTTCCTCTAACTATGGCTACACCTTC | TRBV12-3/TRBV12-4 | many | NA | TRBJ1-2
CAWRPGTGELFF | TGTGCCTGGCGACCGGGGACGGGGGAGCTGTTTTTT | TRBV30 | NA | NA | TRBJ2-2
CSARDYEGYYGYTF | TGCAGTGCTAGAGATTACGAGGGCTACTATGGCTACACCTTC | TRBV20-1 | few | NA | TRBJ1-2
CASTTRTGQETQYF | TGTGCCAGCACCACAAGGACAGGGCAAGAGACCCAGTACTTC | TRBV5-4 | many | TRBD1 | TRBJ2-5